The sequence of this T cell receptor (beta chain) was determined in a study of a mutant IDH1 vaccine in newly diagnosed glioma. At the level of the study: Weeks 1, 3, 5, 7, 11, 15, 19 and 23 were when patients received their eight vaccinations.

As to time point: week 11, during vaccination. Doses consisted of 300 ug of mutant IDH1 20-mer peptide each, paired with topical imiquimod. Using immunoSEQ multiplex PCR, the repertoire was profiled, and TCRdb retains in-frame clones only, with some absent. This table holds some 26,000 clones, about 70% found once. The CDR3 totals 13 residues. Trimming took 5 bases from V and 8 from J; bases not matched to a gene: 8. Germline V CDR1 and CDR2: MNHEY, SMNVEV (reference sequence). As concerns this clone: Its specificity is unknown.

General study results and limits: The vaccine induced immune responses, and these occurred in approximately 93% of patients.

This specimen consisted of peripheral blood mononuclear cells (PBMCs), obtained from a glioma patient whose treatment included an IDH1 peptide vaccine. This sequence joins TRBV27 and TRBJ1-1; 7 positions match TRBD1. This clonotype was obtained from a young man with glioma. Some clones in this sample may be carry-over from other donors' samples. The chain's CDR3 is CASSRDSWNEAFF. CDR3 nucleotides: TGTGCCAGCAGTCGGGACAGTTGGAACGAAGCTTTCTTT.